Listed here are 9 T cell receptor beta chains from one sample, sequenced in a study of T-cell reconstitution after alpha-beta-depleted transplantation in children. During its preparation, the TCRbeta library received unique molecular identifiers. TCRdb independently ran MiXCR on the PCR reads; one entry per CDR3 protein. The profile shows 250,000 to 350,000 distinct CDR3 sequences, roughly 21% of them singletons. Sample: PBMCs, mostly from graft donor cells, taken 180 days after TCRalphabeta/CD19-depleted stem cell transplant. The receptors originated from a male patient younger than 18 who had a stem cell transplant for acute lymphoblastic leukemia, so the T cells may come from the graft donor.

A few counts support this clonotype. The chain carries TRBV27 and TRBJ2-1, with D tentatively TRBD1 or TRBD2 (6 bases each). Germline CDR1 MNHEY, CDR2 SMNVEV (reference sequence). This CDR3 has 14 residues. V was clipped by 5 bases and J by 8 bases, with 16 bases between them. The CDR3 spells CASSGGLGGHEQFF. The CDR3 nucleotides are TGTGCCAGCAGTGGGGGGCTAGGAGGGCATGAGCAGTTCTTC.

The CDR3: CASSLGAASILNSPLHF. CDR3 coding DNA: TGTGCCAGCAGCTTAGGGGCAGCTTCGATCTTGAATTCACCCCTCCACTTT. The chain couples TRBV7-2 to TRBJ1-6; D is ambiguous. CDR3 length: 17 residues. The germline V gene encodes CDR1 SGHTA and CDR2 FQGNSA. Trimming pared 1 base from V and 7 bases from J, leaving 17 bases between.

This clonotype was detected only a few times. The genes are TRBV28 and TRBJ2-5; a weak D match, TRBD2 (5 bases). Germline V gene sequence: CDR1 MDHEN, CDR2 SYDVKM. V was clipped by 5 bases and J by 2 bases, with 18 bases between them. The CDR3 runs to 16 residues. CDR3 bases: TGTGCCAGCAGTGCCCTGGGTACTAGGGAACAAGAGACCCAGTACTTC. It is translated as CASSALGTREQETQYF.

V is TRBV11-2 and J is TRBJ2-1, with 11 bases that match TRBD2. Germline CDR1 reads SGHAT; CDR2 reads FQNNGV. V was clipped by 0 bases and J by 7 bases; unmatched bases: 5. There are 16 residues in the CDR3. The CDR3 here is CASSLDNRLAGNEQFF. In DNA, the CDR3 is TGTGCCAGCAGCTTAGATAACAGACTAGCGGGAAATGAGCAGTTCTTC.

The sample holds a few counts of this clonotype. For the CDR3, the DNA is TGCGCCAGCAGCTTCAGGGAAGCCGGGGAGCTGTTTTTT. Its protein is CASSFREAGELFF. The J gene is TRBJ2-2, the V gene TRBV5-1, with D possibly being TRBD1 (5 bases). The length of the CDR3 is 13 residues. V dropped 2 bases and J dropped 6 bases, with 8 bases sitting between them. Looked up from germline, CDR1 is SGHRS and CDR2 is YFSETQ.

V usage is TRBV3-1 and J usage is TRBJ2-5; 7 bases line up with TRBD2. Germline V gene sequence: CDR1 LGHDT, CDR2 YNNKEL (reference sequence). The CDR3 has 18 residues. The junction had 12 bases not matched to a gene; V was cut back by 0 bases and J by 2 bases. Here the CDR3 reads CASSQEWVIASGQETQYF. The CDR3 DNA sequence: TGTGCCAGCAGCCAAGAATGGGTTATAGCTAGCGGTCAAGAGACCCAGTACTTC.

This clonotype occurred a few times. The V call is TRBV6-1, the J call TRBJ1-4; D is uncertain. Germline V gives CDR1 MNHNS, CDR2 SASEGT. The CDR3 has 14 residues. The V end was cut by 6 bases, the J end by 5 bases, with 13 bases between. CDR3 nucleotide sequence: TGTGCCAGCAGCCTAGTGGCAGAAAATGAAAAACTGTTTTTT. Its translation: CASSLVAENEKLFF.

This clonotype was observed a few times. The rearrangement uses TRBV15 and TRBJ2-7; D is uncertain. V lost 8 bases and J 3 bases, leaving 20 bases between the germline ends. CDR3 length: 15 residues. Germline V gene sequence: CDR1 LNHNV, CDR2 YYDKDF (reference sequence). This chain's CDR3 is CATESKELLRYEQYF. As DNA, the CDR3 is TGTGCCACCGAAAGTAAAGAGCTTCTACGCTACGAGCAGTACTTC.

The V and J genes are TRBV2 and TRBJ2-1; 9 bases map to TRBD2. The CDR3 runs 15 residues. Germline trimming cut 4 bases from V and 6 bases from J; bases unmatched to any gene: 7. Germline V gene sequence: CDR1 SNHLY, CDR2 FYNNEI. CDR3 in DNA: TGTGCCAGCAGTGGGGTAGCGGGAGTGGCCAATGAGCAGTTCTTC. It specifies CASSGVAGVANEQFF.